This T cell receptor (beta chain) was documented in a study of blood T cell repertoires in COVID-19. Overall study: Sites in the United States, Italy and Spain provided acute and convalescent COVID-19 samples. Nucleic acid was either cDNA or gDNA, and it came from T cells, B-cell-depleted T cells, or PBMCs.

Source study methods: Reference gene primer amplification gave estimated nucleated cell counts. Method: immunoSEQ multiplex PCR; TCRdb's copy keeps in-frame clones and lacks some. V, J and clone size derive from that table, while D and trimming were established from the DNA sequence. There are approximately 150,000 clones in the sample; 84% occur only once, and about 5% lies in the top ten. V shed 10 bases and J 9 bases; nucleotides not matched to a gene: 10. Germline lookup yields CDR1 SGHNT and CDR2 YENEEA. The CDR3 extends over 14 amino acids. The sample comprised peripheral blood. This receptor was identified in a human donor in a cohort sampled during active COVID-19. The rearrangement uses TRBV11-3 and TRBJ2-1; 12 nucleotides match TRBD2. The DNA of the CDR3 is TGTGCCACCCCTAGCGGGGGGGTTCTCATTGAGCAGTTCTTC. It codes for CATPSGGVLIEQFF. Filled out from reference TRBV11-3 and TRBJ2-1, the complete variable domain reads EAGVVQSPRYKIIEKKQPVAFWCNPISGHNTLYWYLQNLGQGPELLIRYENEEAVDDSQLPKDRFSAERLKGVDSTLKIQPAELGDSAVYLCATPSGGVLIEQFFGPGTRLTVL.